This TCR beta chain was recovered during a study of blood T cell repertoires in COVID-19. In the study's own analysis: Quantification of nucleated cells was approximated via reference gene primer amplification. Assay: immunoSEQ multiplex PCR; the TCRdb copy retains only in-frame clones and omits some. V and J calls and clone size follow that table, whereas D and trimming were derived from the DNA. The repertoire has hundreds of thousands of clones, under 85% of them found once; the top ten carry about 1.3%. This CDR3 has 13 amino acids. Germline CDR1 SQVTM, CDR2 ANQGSEA. V was trimmed by 8 bases and J by 1 base, leaving 14 bases between them. Those enrolled in Seattle joined during active infection and were followed longitudinally afterward.

The TCR sequence derives from a woman aged 25 to 39 with COVID-19, enrolled during active disease. This sequence joins TRBV29-1 and TRBJ1-1; D is unresolved. The material sequenced was peripheral blood. In nucleotides, the CDR3 is TGCAGCATCCGTTGGGGAGAGAACACTGAAGCTTTCTTT. Translation gives CSIRWGENTEAFF.